This T cell receptor (beta chain) was obtained from a study of blood T cell repertoires in COVID-19. V lost 1 base and J 3 bases, leaving 7 bases between the germline ends. Germline V gene lookup returns CDR1 SGHVS and CDR2 FQNEAQ. This CDR3 spans 13 amino acids. Using immunoSEQ multiplex PCR, the repertoire was profiled, and TCRdb retains in-frame clones only, with some absent. The sample carries about 140,000 clones, 88% recorded once. The source is a human donor in a cohort sampled during active COVID-19. Sample: peripheral blood. The V gene is TRBV7-8, the J gene TRBJ2-7; D remains unclear. The CDR3 sequence: CASSLGQNYEQYF. The CDR3 DNA reads as TGTGCCAGCAGCTTAGGCCAGAACTACGAGCAGTACTTC.